Listed below are T cell receptor beta chains from one sample, sequenced in a study of OX40 agonist ivuxolimab in advanced cancers. Here immunoSEQ multiplex PCR was the method, and the copy in TCRdb shows in-frame clones only, minus some. The data hold tens of thousands of clones, with roughly 89% observed a single time. Here the sequenced sample was CD4+ or CD8+ T cells sorted from blood, taken in a trial of the OX40 agonist ivuxolimab. The receptors were sampled from an adult with an advanced solid tumor such as melanoma, head and neck, liver or kidney cancer. The CDR3 runs from the conserved cysteine through the conserved F or W. The D gene is left open where the match is weak. Clone size is stated in some rows and not others, as once, few, many or a class when expanded.

j_call	v_call	clone_size	d_call	cdr3_aa	cdr3_nt
TRBJ2-7	TRBV10-3	.	.	CAISGGNEQYF	TGTGCCATCAGTGGAGGGAACGAGCAGTACTTC
TRBJ2-1	TRBV9	.	TRBD2	CASSVASGGMWNEQFF	TGTGCCAGCAGCGTAGCTAGCGGGGGGATGTGGAATGAGCAGTTCTTC
TRBJ1-3	TRBV5-5	.	.	CASSPPQAPSSGNTIYF	TGTGCCAGCAGCCCGCCACAGGCTCCTAGCTCTGGAAACACCATATATTTT
TRBJ2-5	TRBV9	.	.	CASSVGSAAALETQYF	TGTGCCAGCAGCGTAGGCTCCGCGGCCGCCCTCGAGACCCAGTACTTC
TRBJ2-3	TRBV9	.	.	CASSVGGRHVRGRTDTQYF	TGTGCCAGCAGCGTTGGAGGCCGCCATGTTAGGGGACGCACAGATACGCAGTATTTT
TRBJ2-1	TRBV2	.	TRBD1	CASSLGTGVLNEQFF	TGTGCCAGCAGCCTCGGGACAGGGGTCCTCAATGAGCAGTTCTTC
TRBJ2-3	TRBV11-3	once	.	CASSLNGLSTDTQYF	TGTGCCAGCAGCTTAAACGGGTTAAGCACAGATACGCAGTATTTT
TRBJ1-5	TRBV7-2	.	.	CASSLAPGPFGSTKPQHF	TGTGCCAGCAGCTTAGCCCCCGGCCCTTTCGGGTCTACAAAGCCCCAGCATTTT
TRBJ2-4	TRBV9	.	.	CASSAGGAAENIQYF	TGTGCCAGCAGTGCGGGCGGGGCCGCCGAAAACATTCAGTACTTC
TRBJ2-7	TRBV27	.	TRBD2	CASSVTSFHEQYF	TGTGCCAGCAGTGTGACTAGCTTCCACGAGCAGTACTTC
TRBJ2-2	TRBV30	.	.	CAWGPLGELFF	TGTGCCTGGGGCCCACTCGGGGAGCTGTTTTTT
TRBJ2-1	TRBV11-3	.	TRBD2	CASSLYGTSGGFSSYNEQFF	TGTGCCAGCAGCTTGTACGGGACTAGCGGGGGGTTTAGCTCCTACAATGAGCAGTTCTTC
TRBJ1-2	TRBV28	few	TRBD1	CASRTGQHYTF	TGTGCCAGCAGGACGGGACAGCACTACACCTTC
TRBJ1-1	TRBV7-2	.	.	CASSFRGNTEAFF	TGTGCCAGCAGCTTCCGGGGGAACACTGAAGCTTTCTTT
TRBJ2-3	TRBV5-1	.	.	CASSLKDTQYF	TGCGCCAGCAGCTTGAAAGATACGCAGTATTTT
TRBJ2-5	TRBV29-1	medium-sized	.	CSVEDSETQYF	TGCAGCGTTGAAGATAGCGAGACCCAGTACTTC
TRBJ2-6	TRBV7-3	.	.	CAIGRPGANVLTF	TGTGCCATTGGGAGGCCCGGGGCCAACGTCCTGACTTTC
TRBJ2-1	TRBV6-6	.	.	CASSQADSPVQFF	TGTGCCAGCAGTCAAGCCGACAGCCCGGTTCAGTTCTTC
TRBJ2-4	TRBV5-4	.	TRBD1	CASRPDRGDIQYF	TGTGCCAGCAGACCCGACAGGGGAGACATTCAGTACTTC
TRBJ1-1	TRBV19	.	.	CASSTLGGNTEAFF	TGTGCCAGTAGTACTCTAGGGGGTAACACTGAAGCTTTCTTT
TRBJ1-2	TRBV5-4	.	.	CASSLAVRASGYTF	TGTGCCAGCAGCTTGGCGGTCAGGGCGAGTGGCTACACCTTC
TRBJ2-3	TRBV5-1	.	TRBD2	CASSLDAGVLDTQYF	TGCGCCAGCAGCTTGGATGCGGGGGTTCTAGATACGCAGTATTTT
TRBJ1-2	TRBV5-5	.	TRBD1	CASSSRPGQGYGYTF	TGTGCCAGCAGCTCCCGTCCGGGACAGGGATATGGCTACACCTTC
TRBJ2-3	TRBV7-9	.	.	CASSQDGGGTDTQYF	TGTGCCAGCAGCCAAGACGGCGGGGGCACAGATACGCAGTATTTT
TRBJ2-1	TRBV7-2	.	.	CASSLVLGTTYNEQFF	TGTGCCAGCAGCTTAGTCCTCGGAACTACCTACAATGAGCAGTTCTTC
TRBJ1-6	TRBV9	few	.	CASSVAGPGNSPLHF	TGTGCCAGCAGCGTAGCAGGGCCTGGGAATTCACCCCTCCACTTT
TRBJ2-3	TRBV2	once	TRBD2	CASKGRGASTDTQYF	TGTGCCAGCAAAGGGCGGGGGGCTAGCACAGATACGCAGTATTTT
TRBJ1-1	TRBV9	.	.	CASSVGGAGTEAFF	TGTGCCAGCAGCGTAGGGGGGGCAGGCACTGAAGCTTTCTTT
TRBJ1-2	TRBV30	.	.	CAWSVSGVGYTF	TGTGCCTGGAGTGTATCCGGGGTAGGCTACACCTTC
TRBJ2-1	TRBV25-1	.	.	CASSGPGWDNEQFF	TGTGCCAGCAGTGGGCCAGGGTGGGACAATGAGCAGTTCTTC
TRBJ2-5	TRBV6-5	few	.	CASNLGETQYF	TGTGCCAGCAACCTAGGGGAGACCCAGTACTTC
TRBJ1-1	TRBV7-3	.	.	CASSPFAGTEAFF	TGTGCCAGCAGTCCTTTTGCAGGGACTGAAGCTTTCTTT
TRBJ1-1	TRBV5-6	.	.	CASSRWSRGNTEAFF	TGTGCCAGCAGCCGGTGGTCTCGGGGGAACACTGAAGCTTTCTTT
TRBJ2-3	TRBV11-3	.	.	CASSLDFGTDTQYF	TGTGCCAGCAGCTTAGATTTCGGGACAGATACGCAGTATTTT
TRBJ2-1	TRBV7-6	.	TRBD1	CASSLDGQEYNEQFF	TGTGCCAGCAGCTTAGATGGACAGGAGTACAATGAGCAGTTCTTC
TRBJ2-3	TRBV6-5	.	.	CASSSPETQYF	TGTGCCAGCAGCTCGCCAGAAACGCAGTATTTT